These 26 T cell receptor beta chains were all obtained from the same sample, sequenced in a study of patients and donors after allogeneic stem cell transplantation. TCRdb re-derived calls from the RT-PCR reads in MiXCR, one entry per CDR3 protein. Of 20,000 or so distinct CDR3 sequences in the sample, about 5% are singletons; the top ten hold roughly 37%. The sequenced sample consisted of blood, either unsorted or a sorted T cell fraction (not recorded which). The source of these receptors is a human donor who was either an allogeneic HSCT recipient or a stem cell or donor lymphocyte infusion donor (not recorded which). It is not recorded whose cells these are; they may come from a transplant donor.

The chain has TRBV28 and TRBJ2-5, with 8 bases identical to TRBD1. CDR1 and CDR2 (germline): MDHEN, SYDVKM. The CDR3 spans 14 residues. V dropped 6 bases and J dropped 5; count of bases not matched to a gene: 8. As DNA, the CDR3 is TGTGCCAGCAGACCAGGACAGGGTTGGGAGACCCAGTACTTC. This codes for CASRPGQGWETQYF.

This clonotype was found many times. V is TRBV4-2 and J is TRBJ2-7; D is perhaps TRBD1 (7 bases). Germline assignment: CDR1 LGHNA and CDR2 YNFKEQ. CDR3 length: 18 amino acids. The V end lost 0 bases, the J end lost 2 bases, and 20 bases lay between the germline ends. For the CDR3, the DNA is TGTGCCAGCAGCCAAGATCCGGCCAGGGGGGTCGGCACCTACGAGCAGTACTTC. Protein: CASSQDPARGVGTYEQYF.

CDR3 bases: TGTGCCAGCAGACAGGGGGCTGGAAACACCATATATTTT. The encoded protein is CASRQGAGNTIYF. The V call is TRBV28, the J call TRBJ1-3, with 8 positions matching TRBD1. The CDR3 spans 13 residues. Per the germline V gene, CDR1 is MDHEN and CDR2 is SYDVKM. Trimming cost V 6 bases and J 2 bases; bases outside gene matches: 0.

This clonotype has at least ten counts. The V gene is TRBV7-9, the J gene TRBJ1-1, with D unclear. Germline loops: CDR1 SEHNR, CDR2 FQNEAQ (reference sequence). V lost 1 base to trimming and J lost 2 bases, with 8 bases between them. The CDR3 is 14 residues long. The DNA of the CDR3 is TGTGCCAGCAGCTTAGAGGTTAGAAACACTGAAGCTTTCTTT. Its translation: CASSLEVRNTEAFF.

The chain's CDR3 is CASSLDRVSGYEQYF. The CDR3 DNA reads TGTGCCAGCAGCTTAGATCGGGTTTCGGGCTACGAGCAGTACTTC. J is TRBJ2-7 and V is TRBV7-9; D gene ambiguous. The germline CDR1 and CDR2 sequences are SEHNR and FQNEAQ (reference sequence). The CDR3 sequence is 15 residues long. Trimming removed 1 base at V and 3 bases at J, with 13 bases between.

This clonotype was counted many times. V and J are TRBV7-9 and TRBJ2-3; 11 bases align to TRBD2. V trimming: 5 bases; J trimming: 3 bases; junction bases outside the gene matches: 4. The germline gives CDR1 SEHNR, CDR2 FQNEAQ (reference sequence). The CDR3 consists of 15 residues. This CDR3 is CASSLLAGVTDTQYF. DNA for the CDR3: TGTGCCAGCAGCCTACTAGCGGGGGTTACAGATACGCAGTATTTT. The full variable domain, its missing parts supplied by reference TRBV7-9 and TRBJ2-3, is DTGVSQNPRHKITKRGQNVTFRCDPISEHNRLYWYRQTLGQGPEFLTYFQNEAQLEKSRLLSDRFSAERPKGSFSTLEIQRTEQGDSAMYLCASSLLAGVTDTQYFGPGTRLTVL.

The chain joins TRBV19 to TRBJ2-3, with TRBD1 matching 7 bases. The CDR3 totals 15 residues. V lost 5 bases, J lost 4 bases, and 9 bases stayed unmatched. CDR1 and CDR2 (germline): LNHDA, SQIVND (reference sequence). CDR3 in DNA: TGTGCCAGTAGTCTACAGGGGAACGGGGCAGATACGCAGTATTTT. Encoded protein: CASSLQGNGADTQYF. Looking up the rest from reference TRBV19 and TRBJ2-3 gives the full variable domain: DGGITQSPKYLFRKEGQNVTLSCEQNLNHDAMYWYRQDPGQGLRLIYYSQIVNDFQKGDIAEGYSVSREKKESFPLTVTSAQKNPTAFYLCASSLQGNGADTQYFGPGTRLTVL.

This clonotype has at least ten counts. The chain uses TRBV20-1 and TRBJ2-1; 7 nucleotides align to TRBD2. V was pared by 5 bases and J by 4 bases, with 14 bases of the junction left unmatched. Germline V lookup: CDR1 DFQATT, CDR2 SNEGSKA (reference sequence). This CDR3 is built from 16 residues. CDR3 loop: CSAHPPGTGGYNEQFF. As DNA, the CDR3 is TGCAGTGCTCACCCCCCTGGTACGGGGGGTTACAATGAGCAGTTCTTC.

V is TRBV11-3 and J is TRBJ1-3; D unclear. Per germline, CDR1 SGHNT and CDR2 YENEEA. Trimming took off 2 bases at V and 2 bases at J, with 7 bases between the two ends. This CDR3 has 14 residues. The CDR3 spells CASSLRHPGNTIYF. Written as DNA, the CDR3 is TGTGCCAGCAGCTTAAGGCATCCTGGAAACACCATATATTTT.

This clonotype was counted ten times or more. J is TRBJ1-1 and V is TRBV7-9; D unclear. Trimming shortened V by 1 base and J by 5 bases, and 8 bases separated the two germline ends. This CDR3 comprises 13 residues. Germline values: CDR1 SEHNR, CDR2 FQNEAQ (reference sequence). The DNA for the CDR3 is TGTGCCAGCAGCTTAGGTAGACGGACTGAAGCTTTCTTT. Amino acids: CASSLGRRTEAFF.

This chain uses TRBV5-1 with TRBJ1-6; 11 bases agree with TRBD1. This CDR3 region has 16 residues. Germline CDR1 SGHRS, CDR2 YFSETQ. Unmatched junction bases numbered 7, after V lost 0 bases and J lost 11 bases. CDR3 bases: TGCGCCAGCAGCTTGGAGGGGACAGGGGGAGGAACACCCCTCCACTTT. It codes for CASSLEGTGGGTPLHF.

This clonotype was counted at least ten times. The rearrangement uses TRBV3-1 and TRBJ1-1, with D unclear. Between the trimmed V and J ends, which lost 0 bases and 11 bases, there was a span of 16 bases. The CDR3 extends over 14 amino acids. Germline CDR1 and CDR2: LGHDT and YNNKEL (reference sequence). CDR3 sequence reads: CASSQEIMAPSAFF. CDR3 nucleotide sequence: TGTGCCAGCAGCCAAGAAATAATGGCCCCCTCCGCTTTCTTT. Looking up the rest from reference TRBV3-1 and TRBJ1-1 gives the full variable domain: DTAVSQTPKYLVTQMGNDKSIKCEQNLGHDTMYWYKQDSKKFLKIMFSYNNKELIINETVPNRFSPKSPDKAHLNLHINSLELGDSAVYFCASSQEIMAPSAFFGQGTRLTVV.

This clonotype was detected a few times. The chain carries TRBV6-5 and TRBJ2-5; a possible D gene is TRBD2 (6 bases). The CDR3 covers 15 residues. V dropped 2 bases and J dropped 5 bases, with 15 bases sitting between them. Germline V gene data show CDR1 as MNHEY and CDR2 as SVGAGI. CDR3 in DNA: TGTGCCAGCAGTTACGGGTCGCGGGGCCGGGAGACCCAGTACTTC. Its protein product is CASSYGSRGRETQYF.

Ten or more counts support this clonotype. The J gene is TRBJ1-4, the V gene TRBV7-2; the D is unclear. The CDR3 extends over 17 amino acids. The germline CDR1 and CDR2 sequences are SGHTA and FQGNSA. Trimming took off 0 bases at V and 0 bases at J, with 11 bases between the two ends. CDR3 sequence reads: CASSLAPISATNEKLFF. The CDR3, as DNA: TGTGCCAGCAGCTTAGCCCCGATCAGTGCAACTAATGAAAAACTGTTTTTT.

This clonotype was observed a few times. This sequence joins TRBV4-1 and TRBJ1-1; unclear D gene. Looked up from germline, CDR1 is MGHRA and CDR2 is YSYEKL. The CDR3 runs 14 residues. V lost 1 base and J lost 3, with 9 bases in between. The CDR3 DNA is TGCGCCAGCAGCCAAGGGCAGGCAGACACTGAAGCTTTCTTT. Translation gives CASSQGQADTEAFF.

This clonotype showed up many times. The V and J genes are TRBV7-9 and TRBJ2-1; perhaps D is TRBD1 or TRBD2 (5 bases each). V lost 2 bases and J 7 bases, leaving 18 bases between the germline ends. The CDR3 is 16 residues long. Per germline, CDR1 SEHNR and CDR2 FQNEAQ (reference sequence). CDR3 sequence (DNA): TGTGCCAGCAGCTTAATAGGACTGGGGGAACGGAATGAGCAGTTCTTC. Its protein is CASSLIGLGERNEQFF.

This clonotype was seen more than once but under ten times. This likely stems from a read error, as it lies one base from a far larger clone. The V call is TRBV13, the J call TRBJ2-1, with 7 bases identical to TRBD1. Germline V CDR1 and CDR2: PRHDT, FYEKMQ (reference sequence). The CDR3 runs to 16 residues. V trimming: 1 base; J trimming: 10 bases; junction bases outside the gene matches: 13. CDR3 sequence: CASSLARTGLSYEQFF. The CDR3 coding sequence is TGTGCCAGCAGCTTAGCCAGGACAGGTCTCTCCTACGAGCAGTTCTTC.

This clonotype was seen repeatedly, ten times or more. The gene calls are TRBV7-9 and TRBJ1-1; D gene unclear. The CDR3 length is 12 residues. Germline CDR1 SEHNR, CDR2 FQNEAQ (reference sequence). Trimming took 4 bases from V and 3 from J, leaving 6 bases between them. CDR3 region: CASSYGYTEAFF. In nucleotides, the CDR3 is TGTGCCAGCAGCTACGGATACACTGAAGCTTTCTTT. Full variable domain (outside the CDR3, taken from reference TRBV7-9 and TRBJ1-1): DTGVSQNPRHKITKRGQNVTFRCDPISEHNRLYWYRQTLGQGPEFLTYFQNEAQLEKSRLLSDRFSAERPKGSFSTLEIQRTEQGDSAMYLCASSYGYTEAFFGQGTRLTVV.

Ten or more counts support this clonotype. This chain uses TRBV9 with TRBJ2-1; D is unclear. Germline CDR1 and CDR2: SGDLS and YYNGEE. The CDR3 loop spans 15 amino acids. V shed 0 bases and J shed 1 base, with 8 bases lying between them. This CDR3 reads CASSVEAFSYNEQFF. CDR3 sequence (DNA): TGTGCCAGCAGCGTAGAAGCTTTTTCCTACAATGAGCAGTTCTTC. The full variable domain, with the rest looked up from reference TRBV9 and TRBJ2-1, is DSGVTQTPKHLITATGQRVTLRCSPRSGDLSVYWYQQSLDQGLQFLIQYYNGEERAKGNILERFSAQQFPDLHSELNLSSLELGDSALYFCASSVEAFSYNEQFFGPGTRLTVL.

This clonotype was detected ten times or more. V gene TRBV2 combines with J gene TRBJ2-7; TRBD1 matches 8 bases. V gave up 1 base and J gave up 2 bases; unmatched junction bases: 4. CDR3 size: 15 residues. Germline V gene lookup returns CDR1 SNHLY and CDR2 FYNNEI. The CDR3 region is CASSEGAGGTYEQYF. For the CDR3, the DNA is TGTGCCAGCAGTGAAGGGGCAGGGGGCACCTACGAGCAGTACTTC.

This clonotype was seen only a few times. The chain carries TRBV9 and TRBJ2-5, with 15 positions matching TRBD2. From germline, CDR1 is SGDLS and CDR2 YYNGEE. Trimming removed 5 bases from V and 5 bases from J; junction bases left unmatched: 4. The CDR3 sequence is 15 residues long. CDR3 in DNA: TGTGCCAGCAGTGGGACTAGCGGGGGGTGGGAGACCCAGTACTTC. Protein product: CASSGTSGGWETQYF.

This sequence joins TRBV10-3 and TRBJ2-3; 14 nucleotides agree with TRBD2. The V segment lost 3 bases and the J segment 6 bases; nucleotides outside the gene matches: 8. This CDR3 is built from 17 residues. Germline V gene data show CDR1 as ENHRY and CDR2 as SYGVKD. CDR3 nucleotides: TGTGCCATCAGTGACTGGACTAGCGGGAGGTTTAGGGATACGCAGTATTTT. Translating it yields CAISDWTSGRFRDTQYF.

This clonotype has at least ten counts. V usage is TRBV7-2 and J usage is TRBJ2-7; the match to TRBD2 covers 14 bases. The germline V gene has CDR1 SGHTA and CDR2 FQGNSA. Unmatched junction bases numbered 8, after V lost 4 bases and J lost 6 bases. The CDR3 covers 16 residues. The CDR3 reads CASSSRGLAGVAEQYF. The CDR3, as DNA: TGTGCCAGCAGCTCCCGGGGACTAGCGGGAGTGGCCGAGCAGTACTTC.

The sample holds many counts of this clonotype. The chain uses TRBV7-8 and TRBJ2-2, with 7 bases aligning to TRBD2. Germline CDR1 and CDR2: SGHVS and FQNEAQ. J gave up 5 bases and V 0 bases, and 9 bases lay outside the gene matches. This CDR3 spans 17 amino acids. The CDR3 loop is CASSLAGGGFRTGELFF. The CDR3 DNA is TGTGCCAGCAGCTTAGCGGGGGGGGGTTTTAGAACCGGGGAGCTGTTTTTT.

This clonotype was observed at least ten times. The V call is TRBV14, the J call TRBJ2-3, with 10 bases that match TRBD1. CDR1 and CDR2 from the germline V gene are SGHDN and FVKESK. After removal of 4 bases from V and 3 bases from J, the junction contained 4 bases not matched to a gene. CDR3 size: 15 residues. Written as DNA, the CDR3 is TGTGCCAGCAGCCGTCGGACAGGGGGAACAGATACGCAGTATTTT. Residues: CASSRRTGGTDTQYF.

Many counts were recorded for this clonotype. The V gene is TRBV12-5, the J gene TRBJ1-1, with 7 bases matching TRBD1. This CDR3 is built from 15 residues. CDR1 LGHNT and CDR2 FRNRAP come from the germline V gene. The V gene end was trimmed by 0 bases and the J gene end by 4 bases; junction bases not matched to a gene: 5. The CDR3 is CASGLVGGGGTEAFF. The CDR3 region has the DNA TGTGCTAGTGGTTTGGTAGGGGGCGGCGGCACTGAAGCTTTCTTT.